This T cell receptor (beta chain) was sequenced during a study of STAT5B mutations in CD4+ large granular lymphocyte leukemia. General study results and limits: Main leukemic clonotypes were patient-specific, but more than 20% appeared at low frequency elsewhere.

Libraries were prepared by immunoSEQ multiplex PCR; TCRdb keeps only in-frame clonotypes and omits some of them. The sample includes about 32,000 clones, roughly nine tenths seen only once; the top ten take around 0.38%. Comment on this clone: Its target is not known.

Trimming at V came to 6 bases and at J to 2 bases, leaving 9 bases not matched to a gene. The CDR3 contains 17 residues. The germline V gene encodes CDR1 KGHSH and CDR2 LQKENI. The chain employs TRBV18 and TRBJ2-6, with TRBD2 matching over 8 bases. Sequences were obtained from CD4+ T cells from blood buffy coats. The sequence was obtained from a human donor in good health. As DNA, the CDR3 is TGTGCCAGCTCCGACGGGCGGGAGGTCACTGGGGCCAACGTCCTGACTTTC. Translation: CASSDGREVTGANVLTF.